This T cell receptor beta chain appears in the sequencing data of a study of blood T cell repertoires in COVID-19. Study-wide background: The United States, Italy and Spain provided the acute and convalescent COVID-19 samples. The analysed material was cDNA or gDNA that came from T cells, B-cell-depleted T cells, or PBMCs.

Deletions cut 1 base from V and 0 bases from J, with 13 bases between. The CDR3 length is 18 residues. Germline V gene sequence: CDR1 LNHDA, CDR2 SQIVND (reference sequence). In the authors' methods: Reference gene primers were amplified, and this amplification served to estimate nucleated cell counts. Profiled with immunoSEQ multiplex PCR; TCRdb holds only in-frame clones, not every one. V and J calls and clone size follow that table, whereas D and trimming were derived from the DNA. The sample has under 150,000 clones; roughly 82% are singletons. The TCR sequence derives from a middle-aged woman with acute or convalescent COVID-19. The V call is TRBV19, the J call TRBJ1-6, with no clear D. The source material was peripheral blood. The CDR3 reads CASSIGRVSLSYNSPLHF. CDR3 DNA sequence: TGTGCCAGTAGTATAGGGAGGGTATCCCTCTCCTATAATTCACCCCTCCACTTT.